The 18 T cell receptor beta chains below all came from one sample that was sequenced in a study of metastatic and nonmetastatic thyroid tumors. TCRdb re-called clones from the PCR reads using MiXCR. Among roughly 89,000 clones listed, under 15% were seen once. Not a single patient had been given any form of treatment at any point before undergoing thyroid surgery. Input material: tumor tissue. These TCRs come from a female donor with papillary thyroid cancer or a benign thyroid nodule (not recorded which). Some clones in this sample may be carry-over from other donors' samples.

This clone was counted many times. Distinct nucleotide sequences in the sample also encode this CDR3. The V gene is TRBV6-1, the J gene TRBJ1-5; no clear D. The germline gives CDR1 MNHNS, CDR2 SASEGT. CDR3 length: 14 amino acids. The ends were cut back, 3 bases at V and 1 base at J, with 7 bases in the middle. The CDR3 region is CASSESGSNQPQHF. For the CDR3, the DNA is TGTGCCAGCAGTGAGTCCGGCAGCAATCAGCCCCAGCATTTT.

This clone was seen at least ten times. V and J are TRBV5-4 and TRBJ2-5, with D possibly matching TRBD1 (6 bases). Germline V CDR1 and CDR2: SGHNT, YYREEE (reference sequence). V was trimmed by 4 bases and J by 5 bases, leaving 12 bases between them. The CDR3 spans 13 residues. The CDR3 region is CASSTTGFETQYF. The CDR3 coding sequence is TGTGCCAGCAGCACTACAGGGTTCGAGACCCAGTACTTC.

This clone was seen more than once but under ten times. V is TRBV7-6 and J is TRBJ2-5; D not certain. V was shortened by 1 base and J by 1 base, with 16 bases between the two germline ends. Germline V gene sequence: CDR1 SGHVS, CDR2 FNYEAQ. The CDR3 has 17 residues. The CDR3: CASSLDVFSASQETQYF. The CDR3 DNA follows: TGTGCCAGCAGCTTAGACGTTTTCAGTGCCTCCCAAGAGACCCAGTACTTC.

This clone occurred a few times. In the same sample, other DNA sequences code for this CDR3. This chain connects TRBV20-1 to TRBJ2-1; TRBD2 matches at 14 bases. There are 18 residues in the CDR3. The V gene's germline CDR1 is DFQATT and CDR2 SNEGSKA (reference sequence). V lost 0 bases, J lost 12 bases, and 16 bases stayed unmatched. The CDR3 here is CSARDRGTSGRHKFGQFF. The DNA of the CDR3 is TGCAGTGCTAGAGATCGGGGGACTAGCGGGAGACACAAATTTGGGCAGTTCTTC.

A remark on this clone: This clone may be a read error of a much larger clone one base away. The gene calls are TRBV6-1 and TRBJ2-1; weak D call: TRBD2 (6 bases). Per the germline V gene, CDR1 is MNHNS and CDR2 is SASEGT. The germline V and J ends were trimmed by 5 bases and 6 bases, with 17 bases remaining between them. The CDR3 spans 15 residues. CDR3: CASSSEAGIRNEQFF. CDR3 DNA: TGTGCCAGCAGTTCCGAAGCGGGCATCCGCAATGAGCAGTTCTTC.

For this clone: A read error is possible here, since a much larger clone lies one base away. The chain has TRBV20-1 and TRBJ2-7, with TRBD1 matching 7 bases. CDR3 length: 13 residues. The V gene end was trimmed by 3 bases and the J gene end by 10 bases; junction bases not matched to a gene: 12. CDR1 DFQATT and CDR2 SNEGSKA come from the germline V gene (reference sequence). CDR3 coding DNA: TGCAGTGCTAGTAGACAGGGTAGGGGCGATCAGTACTTC. Residues: CSASRQGRGDQYF.

This clone was observed a single time. This may be a read error, as it is one base from a much larger clone. The rearrangement links TRBV5-1 to TRBJ2-3; perhaps D is TRBD1 or TRBD2 (5 bases each). The V gene lost 4 bases and the J gene lost 2 bases, with 11 bases spanning the gap. The germline V gene encodes CDR1 SGHRS and CDR2 YFSETQ. The CDR3 is 14 residues long. For the CDR3, the DNA is TGCGCCAGCAGCGTCGGGGCTATCACAGATACGCAGTATTTT. Protein: CASSVGAITDTQYF. The full variable domain, its missing parts supplied by reference TRBV5-1 and TRBJ2-3, is KAGVTQTPRYLIKTRGQQVTLSCSPISGHRSVSWYQQTPGQGLQFLFEYFSETQRNKGNFPGRFSGRQFSNSRSEMNVSTLELGDSALYLCASSVGAITDTQYFGPGTRLTVL.

This clone was detected a few times. A much larger clone sits a single nucleotide away, making a read error possible. The chain combines TRBV27 with TRBJ2-7, with D unclear. Germline V lookup: CDR1 MNHEY, CDR2 SMNVEV (reference sequence). Trimming left V 0 bases short and J 0 bases short, with 6 bases between. CDR3 length equals 14 residues. CDR3 sequence (DNA): TGTGCCAGCAGTTTATCCAAATACTCCTACGAGCAGTACTTC. Translated: CASSLSKYSYEQYF.

In this sample, this clone turned up a few times. This may arise from a read error, as a much more abundant clone is one base away. This chain connects TRBV29-1 to TRBJ2-6; possibly TRBD2 for D (5 bases). The CDR3 sequence is 16 residues long. Germline V lookup: CDR1 SQVTM, CDR2 ANQGSEA. The V and J ends lost 2 bases and 0 bases respectively, with 11 bases between them. The DNA of the CDR3 is TGCAGCGTTGAAACGGGAACCCTCTCTGGGGCCAACGTCCTGACTTTC. Amino acid sequence: CSVETGTLSGANVLTF.

In its sample, this clone was seen many times. V and J are TRBV7-9 and TRBJ2-7, with D possibly being TRBD1 or TRBD2 (6 bases each). The germline gives CDR1 SEHNR, CDR2 FQNEAQ (reference sequence). The CDR3 extends over 15 amino acids. Trimming stripped 5 bases from V and 0 bases from J, with 14 bases between. CDR3 in DNA: TGTGCCAGCAGCCCTGGCAGGGGACTCTCCTACGAGCAGTACTTC. This gives the protein CASSPGRGLSYEQYF. The whole variable domain, remainder taken from reference TRBV7-9 and TRBJ2-7, is DTGVSQNPRHKITKRGQNVTFRCDPISEHNRLYWYRQTLGQGPEFLTYFQNEAQLEKSRLLSDRFSAERPKGSFSTLEIQRTEQGDSAMYLCASSPGRGLSYEQYFGPGTRLTVT.

At least ten counts were recorded for this clone. The chain employs TRBV5-4 and TRBJ2-1; a weak D match, TRBD2 (5 bases). The V gene lost 4 bases and the J gene lost 9 bases, with 11 bases spanning the gap. The CDR3 has 12 residues. CDR1 and CDR2 (germline): SGHNT, YYREEE (reference sequence). The CDR3 bases are TGTGCCAGCAGCCAGCCTCGGGGTGAGCAGTTCTTC. Translation: CASSQPRGEQFF.

On this clone itself: A much larger clone lies a single base off, so this may be a read error. Other DNA sequences in this sample translate to the same CDR3. The chain is built from TRBV7-9 and TRBJ2-5, with D tentatively TRBD1 or TRBD2 (5 bases each). This CDR3 has 17 amino acids. V gave up 0 bases and J gave up 4 bases, with 18 bases separating them. The germline CDR1 and CDR2 sequences are SEHNR and FQNEAQ (reference sequence). The CDR3 nucleotides read TGTGCCAGCAGCTTAGCGCTGGACACGGGATTTCGAGAGACCCAGTACTTC. Protein: CASSLALDTGFRETQYF.

In this sample, this clone turned up many times. The rearrangement uses TRBV6-1 and TRBJ2-2; TRBD2 aligns across 9 bases. This CDR3 comprises 16 residues. The germline gives CDR1 MNHNS, CDR2 SASEGT. The trim removed 3 bases at V and 1 base at J, leaving 3 bases unmatched. The CDR3 nucleotides read TGTGCCAGCAGTGAGAGACTAGCGGTGAACACCGGGGAGCTGTTTTTT. It codes for CASSERLAVNTGELFF.

This clone has a handful of counts. The chain employs TRBV5-1 and TRBJ1-1; 7 positions agree with TRBD1. The germline V gene encodes CDR1 SGHRS and CDR2 YFSETQ. Trimming took 1 base from V and 0 from J; bases not matched to a gene: 9. The CDR3 length is 17 residues. The CDR3, as DNA: TGCGCCAGCAGCTTGAGAGGGCAGGGGGTGCTGAACACTGAAGCTTTCTTT. It is translated as CASSLRGQGVLNTEAFF.

This clone was recorded at least ten times. V and J are TRBV12-3 or TRBV12-4 and TRBJ2-5; D tentatively reads TRBD1 or TRBD2 (6 bases each). The CDR3 has 14 residues. V lost 6 bases, J lost 1 base, and 12 bases lay in between. The CDR3: CASSPTGAQETQYF. DNA of the CDR3: TGTGCCAGCAGCCCAACGGGGGCCCAAGAGACCCAGTACTTC.

As to this clone: A much more abundant neighbour one base away suggests this may be a read error. This sequence joins TRBV24-1 and TRBJ2-3; possibly TRBD1 or TRBD2 for D (5 bases each). The CDR3 extends over 13 amino acids. Germline-derived CDR1 and CDR2 are KGHDR and SFDVKD. The V end was cut by 9 bases, the J end by 2 bases, with 11 bases between. The chain's CDR3 is CATGTLITDTQYF. The CDR3 DNA reads as TGTGCCACCGGGACCCTCATCACAGATACGCAGTATTTT.

This clone was seen at least ten times. CDR3 region: CASSGGLATDTQYF. In DNA, the CDR3 is TGCGCCAGCAGCGGAGGACTAGCAACAGATACGCAGTATTTT. This sequence joins TRBV5-1 and TRBJ2-3; TRBD2 aligns across 8 bases. The germline V gene has CDR1 SGHRS and CDR2 YFSETQ. V trimming: 4 bases; J trimming: 3 bases; junction bases outside the gene matches: 4. This CDR3 is 14 amino acids long.

Ten or more counts support this clone. The chain joins TRBV11-2 to TRBJ2-7, with unresolved D. The CDR3 totals 14 residues. Trimming took 1 base from V and 0 from J, leaving 7 bases between them. Germline V gene lookup returns CDR1 SGHAT and CDR2 FQNNGV. The CDR3 spells CASSLVGSSYEQYF. CDR3 DNA sequence: TGTGCCAGCAGCTTAGTTGGTAGCTCCTACGAGCAGTACTTC.